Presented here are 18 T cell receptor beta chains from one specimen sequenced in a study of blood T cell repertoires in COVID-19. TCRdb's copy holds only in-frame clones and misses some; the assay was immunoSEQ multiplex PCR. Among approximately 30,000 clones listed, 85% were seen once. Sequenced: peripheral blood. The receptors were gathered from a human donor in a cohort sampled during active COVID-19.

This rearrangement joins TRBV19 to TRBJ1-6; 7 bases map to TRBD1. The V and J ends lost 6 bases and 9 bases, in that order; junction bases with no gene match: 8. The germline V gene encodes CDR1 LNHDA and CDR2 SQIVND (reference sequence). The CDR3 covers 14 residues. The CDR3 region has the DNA TGTGCCAGTAGCCTTCAGGGGGTTGGTTCACCCCTCCACTTT. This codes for CASSLQGVGSPLHF.

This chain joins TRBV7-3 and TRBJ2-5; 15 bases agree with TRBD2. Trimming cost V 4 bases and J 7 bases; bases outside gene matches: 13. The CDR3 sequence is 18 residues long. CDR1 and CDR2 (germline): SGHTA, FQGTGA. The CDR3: CASSSGLAGGYGNGTQYF. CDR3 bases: TGTGCCAGCAGCTCGGGACTAGCGGGGGGCTACGGGAACGGGACCCAGTACTTC. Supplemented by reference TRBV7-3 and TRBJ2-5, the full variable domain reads GAGVSQTPSNKVTEKGKYVELRCDPISGHTALYWYRQSLGQGPEFLIYFQGTGAADDSGLPNDRFFAVRPEGSVSTLKIQRTERGDSAVYLCASSSGLAGGYGNGTQYFGPGTRLLVL.

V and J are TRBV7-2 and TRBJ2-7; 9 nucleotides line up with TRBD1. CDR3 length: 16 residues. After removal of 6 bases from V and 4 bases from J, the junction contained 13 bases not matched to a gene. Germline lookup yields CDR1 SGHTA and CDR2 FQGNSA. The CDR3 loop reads CASRSTPGQGNYEQYF. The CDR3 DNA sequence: TGTGCCAGCAGGTCGACTCCGGGACAGGGTAATTACGAGCAGTACTTC. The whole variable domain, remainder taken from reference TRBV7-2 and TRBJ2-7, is GAGVSQSPSNKVTEKGKDVELRCDPISGHTALYWYRQSLGQGLEFLIYFQGNSAPDKSGLPSDRFSAERTGGSVSTLTIQRTQQEDSAVYLCASRSTPGQGNYEQYFGPGTRLTVT.

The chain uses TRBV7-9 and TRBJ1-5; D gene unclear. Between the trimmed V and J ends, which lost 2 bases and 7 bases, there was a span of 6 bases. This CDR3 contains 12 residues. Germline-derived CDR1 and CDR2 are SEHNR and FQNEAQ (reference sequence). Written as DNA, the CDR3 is TGTGCCAGCAGCTTATTCGAGCAGCCCCAGCATTTT. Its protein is CASSLFEQPQHF.

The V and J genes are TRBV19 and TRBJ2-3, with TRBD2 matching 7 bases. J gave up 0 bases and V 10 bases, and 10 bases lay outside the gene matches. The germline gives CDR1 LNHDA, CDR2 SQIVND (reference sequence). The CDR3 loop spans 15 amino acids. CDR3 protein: CATSLGGSSTDTQYF. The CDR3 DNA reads TGTGCCACCTCTTTGGGGGGGAGTAGCACAGATACGCAGTATTTT.

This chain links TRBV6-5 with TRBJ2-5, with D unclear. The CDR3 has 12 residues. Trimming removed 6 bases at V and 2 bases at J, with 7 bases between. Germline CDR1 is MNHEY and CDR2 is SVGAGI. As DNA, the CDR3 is TGTGCCAGCAGACTTTTTCAAGAGACCCAGTACTTC. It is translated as CASRLFQETQYF.

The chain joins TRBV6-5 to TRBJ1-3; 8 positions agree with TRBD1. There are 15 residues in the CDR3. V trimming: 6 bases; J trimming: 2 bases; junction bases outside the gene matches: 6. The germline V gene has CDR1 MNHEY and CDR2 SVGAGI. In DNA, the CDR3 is TGTGCCAGCAGCCGACAGGGGACCCCTGGAAACACCATATATTTT. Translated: CASSRQGTPGNTIYF.

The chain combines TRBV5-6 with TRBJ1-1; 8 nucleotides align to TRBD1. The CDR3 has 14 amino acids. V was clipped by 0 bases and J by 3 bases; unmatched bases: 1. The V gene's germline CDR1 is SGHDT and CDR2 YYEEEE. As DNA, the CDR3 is TGTGCCAGCAGCTTGGCGACAGGGGACACTGAAGCTTTCTTT. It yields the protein CASSLATGDTEAFF.

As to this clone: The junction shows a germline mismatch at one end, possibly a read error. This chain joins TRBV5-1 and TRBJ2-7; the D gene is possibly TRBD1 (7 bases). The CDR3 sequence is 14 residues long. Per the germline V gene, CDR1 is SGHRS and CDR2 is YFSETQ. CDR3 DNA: TGCGCCAGCAGCTTGGGCAGGGGGGTCGGAAAGGAGGACTTC. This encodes CASSLGRGVGKEDF.

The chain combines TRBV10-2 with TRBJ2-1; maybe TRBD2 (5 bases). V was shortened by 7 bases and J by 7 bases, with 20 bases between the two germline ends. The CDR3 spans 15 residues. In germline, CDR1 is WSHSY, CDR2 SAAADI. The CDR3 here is CASITKPGNTNEQFF. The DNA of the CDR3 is TGCGCCAGCATAACGAAGCCGGGGAATACGAATGAGCAGTTCTTC.

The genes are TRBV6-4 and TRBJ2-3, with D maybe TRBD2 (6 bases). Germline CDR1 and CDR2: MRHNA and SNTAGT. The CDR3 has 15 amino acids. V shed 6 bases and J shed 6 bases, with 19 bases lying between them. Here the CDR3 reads CASRRTGDTWDTQYF. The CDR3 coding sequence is TGTGCCAGCAGGCGGACGGGGGATACATGGGATACGCAGTATTTT.

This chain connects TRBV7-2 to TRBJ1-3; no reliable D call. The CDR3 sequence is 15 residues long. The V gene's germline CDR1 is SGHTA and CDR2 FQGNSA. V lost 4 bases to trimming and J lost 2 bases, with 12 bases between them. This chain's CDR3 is CASSSVAGTGNTIYF. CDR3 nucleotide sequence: TGTGCCAGCAGCTCCGTGGCGGGCACTGGAAACACCATATATTTT.

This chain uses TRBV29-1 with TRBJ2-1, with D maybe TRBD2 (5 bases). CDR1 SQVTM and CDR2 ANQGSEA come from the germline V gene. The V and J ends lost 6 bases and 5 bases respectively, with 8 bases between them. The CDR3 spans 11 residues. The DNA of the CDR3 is TGCAGCGTCGAGAGGGACAATGAGCAGTTCTTC. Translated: CSVERDNEQFF.

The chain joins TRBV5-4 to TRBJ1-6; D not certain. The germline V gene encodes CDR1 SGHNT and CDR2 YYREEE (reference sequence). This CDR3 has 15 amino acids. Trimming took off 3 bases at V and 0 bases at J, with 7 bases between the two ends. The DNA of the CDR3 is TGTGCCAGCAGCTATTCAGGCTCCTATAATTCACCCCTCCACTTT. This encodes CASSYSGSYNSPLHF.

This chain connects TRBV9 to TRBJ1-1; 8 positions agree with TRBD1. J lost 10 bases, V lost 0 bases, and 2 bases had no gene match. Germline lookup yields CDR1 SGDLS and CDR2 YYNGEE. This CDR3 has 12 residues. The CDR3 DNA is TGTGCCAGCAGCGTAGGACAGGGGAGAGCTTTCTTT. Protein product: CASSVGQGRAFF. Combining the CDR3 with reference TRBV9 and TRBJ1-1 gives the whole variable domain DSGVTQTPKHLITATGQRVTLRCSPRSGDLSVYWYQQSLDQGLQFLIQYYNGEERAKGNILERFSAQQFPDLHSELNLSSLELGDSALYFCASSVGQGRAFFGQGTRLTVV.

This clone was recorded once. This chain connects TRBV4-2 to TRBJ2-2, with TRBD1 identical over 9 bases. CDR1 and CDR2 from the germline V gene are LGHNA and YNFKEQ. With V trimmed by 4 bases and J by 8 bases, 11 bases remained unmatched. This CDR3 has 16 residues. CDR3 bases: TGTGCCAGCAGCCCAACAGGGGGCGCCCCGAAAGGGGAGCTGTTTTTT. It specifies CASSPTGGAPKGELFF.

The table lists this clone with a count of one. CDR3 protein: CASSLRITDTQYF. The CDR3 DNA reads as TGCGCCAGCAGCCTCCGTATCACAGATACGCAGTATTTT. The chain carries TRBV5-1 and TRBJ2-3; D uncertain. The ends were cut back, 4 bases at V and 2 bases at J, with 8 bases in the middle. Germline values: CDR1 SGHRS, CDR2 YFSETQ. There are 13 residues in the CDR3.

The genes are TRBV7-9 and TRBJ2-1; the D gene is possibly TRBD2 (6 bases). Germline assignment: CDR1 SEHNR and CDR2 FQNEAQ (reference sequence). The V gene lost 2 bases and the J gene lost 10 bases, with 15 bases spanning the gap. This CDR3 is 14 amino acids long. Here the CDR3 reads CASSLNGGEGEQFF. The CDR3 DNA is TGTGCCAGCAGCTTAAATGGAGGGGAAGGGGAGCAGTTCTTC.